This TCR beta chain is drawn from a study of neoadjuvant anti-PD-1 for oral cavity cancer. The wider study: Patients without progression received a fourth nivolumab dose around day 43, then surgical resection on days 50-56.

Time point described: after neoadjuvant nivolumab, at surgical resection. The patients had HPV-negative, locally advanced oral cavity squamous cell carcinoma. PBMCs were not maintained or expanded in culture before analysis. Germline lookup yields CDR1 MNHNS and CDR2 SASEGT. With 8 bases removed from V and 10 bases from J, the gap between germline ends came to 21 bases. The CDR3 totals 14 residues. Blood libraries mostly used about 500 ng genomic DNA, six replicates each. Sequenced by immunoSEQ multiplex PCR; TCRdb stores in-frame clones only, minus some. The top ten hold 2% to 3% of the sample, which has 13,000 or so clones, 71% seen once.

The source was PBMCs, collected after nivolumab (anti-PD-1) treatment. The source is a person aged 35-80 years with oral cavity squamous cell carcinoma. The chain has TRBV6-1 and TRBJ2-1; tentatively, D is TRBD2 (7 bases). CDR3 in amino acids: CASHKGGASGEQFF. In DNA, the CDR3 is TGTGCCAGCCATAAAGGGGGGGCGTCAGGGGAGCAGTTCTTC.